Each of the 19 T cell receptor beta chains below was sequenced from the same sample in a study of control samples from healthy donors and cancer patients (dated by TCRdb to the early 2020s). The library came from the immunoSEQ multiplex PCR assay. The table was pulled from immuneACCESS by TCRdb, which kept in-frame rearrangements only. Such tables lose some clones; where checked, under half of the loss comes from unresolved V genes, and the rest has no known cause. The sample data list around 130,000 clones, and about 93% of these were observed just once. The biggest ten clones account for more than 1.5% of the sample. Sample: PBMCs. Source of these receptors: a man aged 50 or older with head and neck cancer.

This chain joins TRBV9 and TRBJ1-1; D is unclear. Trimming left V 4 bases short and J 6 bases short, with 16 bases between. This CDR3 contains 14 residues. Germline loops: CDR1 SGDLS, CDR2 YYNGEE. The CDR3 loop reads CASSTTARIAEAFF. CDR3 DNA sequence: TGTGCCAGCAGCACTACAGCACGTATCGCTGAAGCTTTCTTT.

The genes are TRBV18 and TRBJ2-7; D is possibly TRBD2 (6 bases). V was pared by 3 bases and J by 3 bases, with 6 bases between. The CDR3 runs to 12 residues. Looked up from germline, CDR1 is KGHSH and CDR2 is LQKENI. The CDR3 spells CASSPGGYEQYF. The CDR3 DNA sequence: TGTGCCAGCTCACCGGGGGGCTACGAGCAGTACTTC. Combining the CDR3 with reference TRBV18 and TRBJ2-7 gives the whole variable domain NAGVMQNPRHLVRRRGQEARLRCSPMKGHSHVYWYRQLPEEGLKFMVYLQKENIIDESGMPKERFSAEFPKEGPSILRIQQVVRGDSAAYFCASSPGGYEQYFGPGTRLTVT.

The DNA of the CDR3 is TGCGCCAGCAGCTTGGCCCGCGGACTAGCGGTTGATGAGCAGTTCTTC. Translated: CASSLARGLAVDEQFF. This chain links TRBV5-1 with TRBJ2-1, with TRBD2 matching over 10 bases. The CDR3 runs 16 residues. Germline values: CDR1 SGHRS, CDR2 YFSETQ. Trimming took 0 bases from V and 8 from J; bases not matched to a gene: 8.

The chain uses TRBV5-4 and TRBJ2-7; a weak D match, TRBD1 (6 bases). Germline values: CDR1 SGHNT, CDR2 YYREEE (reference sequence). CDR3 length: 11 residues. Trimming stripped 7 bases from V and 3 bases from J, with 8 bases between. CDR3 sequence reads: CASQGNYEQYF. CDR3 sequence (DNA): TGTGCCAGCCAGGGGAACTACGAGCAGTACTTC.

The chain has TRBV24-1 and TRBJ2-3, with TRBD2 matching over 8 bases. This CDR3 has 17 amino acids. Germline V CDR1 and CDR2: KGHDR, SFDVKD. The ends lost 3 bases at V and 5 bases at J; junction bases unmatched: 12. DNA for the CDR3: TGTGCCACCAGTGATGCCAGCCGAGCGGGGGCGGGAGATACGCAGTATTTT. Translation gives CATSDASRAGAGDTQYF.

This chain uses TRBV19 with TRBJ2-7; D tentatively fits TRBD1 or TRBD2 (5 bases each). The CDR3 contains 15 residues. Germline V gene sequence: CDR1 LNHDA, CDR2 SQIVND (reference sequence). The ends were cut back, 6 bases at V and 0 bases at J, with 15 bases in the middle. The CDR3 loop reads CASRAGTDSSYEQYF. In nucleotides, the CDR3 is TGTGCCAGTAGGGCCGGGACGGATAGCTCCTACGAGCAGTACTTC.

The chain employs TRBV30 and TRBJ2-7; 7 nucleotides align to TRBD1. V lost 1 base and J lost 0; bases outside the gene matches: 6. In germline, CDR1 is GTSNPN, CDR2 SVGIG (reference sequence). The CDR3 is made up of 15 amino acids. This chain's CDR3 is CAWSEIGDSSYEQYF. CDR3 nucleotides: TGTGCCTGGAGTGAAATCGGGGACAGCTCCTACGAGCAGTACTTC.

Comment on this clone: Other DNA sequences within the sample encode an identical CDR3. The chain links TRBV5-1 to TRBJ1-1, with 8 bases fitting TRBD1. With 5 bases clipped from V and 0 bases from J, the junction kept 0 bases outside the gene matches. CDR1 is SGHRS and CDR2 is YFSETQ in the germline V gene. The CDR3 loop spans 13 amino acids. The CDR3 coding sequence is TGCGCCAGCAGACAGGGGGTGAACACTGAAGCTTTCTTT. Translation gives CASRQGVNTEAFF.

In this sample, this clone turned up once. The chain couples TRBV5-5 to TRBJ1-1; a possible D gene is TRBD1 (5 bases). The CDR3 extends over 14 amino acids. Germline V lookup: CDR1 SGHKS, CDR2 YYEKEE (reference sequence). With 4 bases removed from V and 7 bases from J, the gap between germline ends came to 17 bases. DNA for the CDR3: TGTGCCAGCAGCAACCGGACAACCCGACTTGAAGCTTTCTTT. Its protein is CASSNRTTRLEAFF. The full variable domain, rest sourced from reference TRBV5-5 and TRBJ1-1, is DAGVTQSPTHLIKTRGQQVTLRCSPISGHKSVSWYQQVLGQGPQFIFQYYEKEERGRGNFPDRFSARQFPNYSSELNVNALLLGDSALYLCASSNRTTRLEAFFGQGTRLTVV.

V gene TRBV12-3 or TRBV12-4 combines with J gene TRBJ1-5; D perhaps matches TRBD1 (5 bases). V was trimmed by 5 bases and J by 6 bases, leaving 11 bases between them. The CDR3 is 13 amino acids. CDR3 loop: CASSRTGGQPQHF. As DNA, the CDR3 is TGTGCCAGCAGTCGTACAGGCGGTCAGCCCCAGCATTTT.

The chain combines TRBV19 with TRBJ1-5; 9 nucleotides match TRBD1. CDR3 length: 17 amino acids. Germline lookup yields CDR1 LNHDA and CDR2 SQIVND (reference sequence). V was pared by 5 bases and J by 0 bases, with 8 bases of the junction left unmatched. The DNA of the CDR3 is TGTGCCAGTAGTCGCACGGGACAGGGCTATAGCAATCAGCCCCAGCATTTT. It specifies CASSRTGQGYSNQPQHF. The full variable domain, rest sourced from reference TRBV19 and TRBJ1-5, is DGGITQSPKYLFRKEGQNVTLSCEQNLNHDAMYWYRQDPGQGLRLIYYSQIVNDFQKGDIAEGYSVSREKKESFPLTVTSAQKNPTAFYLCASSRTGQGYSNQPQHFGDGTRLSIL.

The CDR3 region is CAISDQGRRGTEAFF. The CDR3 nucleotides are TGTGCCATCAGTGACCAGGGAAGGCGGGGCACTGAAGCTTTCTTT. The gene calls are TRBV10-3 and TRBJ1-1; D might be TRBD1 (5 bases). Trimming pared 3 bases from V and 4 bases from J, leaving 15 bases between. This CDR3 comprises 15 residues. Germline loops: CDR1 ENHRY, CDR2 SYGVKD.

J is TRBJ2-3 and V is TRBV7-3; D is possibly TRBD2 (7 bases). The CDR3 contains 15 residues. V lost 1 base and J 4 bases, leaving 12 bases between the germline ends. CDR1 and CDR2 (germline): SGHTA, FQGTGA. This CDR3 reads CASSLNGGPADTQYF. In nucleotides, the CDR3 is TGTGCCAGCAGCTTAAACGGGGGGCCCGCAGATACGCAGTATTTT.

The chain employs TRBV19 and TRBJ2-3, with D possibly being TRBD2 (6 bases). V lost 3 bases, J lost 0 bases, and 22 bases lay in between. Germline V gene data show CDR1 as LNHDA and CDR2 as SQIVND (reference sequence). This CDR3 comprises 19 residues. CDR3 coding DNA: TGTGCCAGTAGTATGGGGGGAAGAGGGTGGCTGTCTAGCACAGATACGCAGTATTTT. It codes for CASSMGGRGWLSSTDTQYF. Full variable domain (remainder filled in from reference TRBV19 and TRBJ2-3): DGGITQSPKYLFRKEGQNVTLSCEQNLNHDAMYWYRQDPGQGLRLIYYSQIVNDFQKGDIAEGYSVSREKKESFPLTVTSAQKNPTAFYLCASSMGGRGWLSSTDTQYFGPGTRLTVL.

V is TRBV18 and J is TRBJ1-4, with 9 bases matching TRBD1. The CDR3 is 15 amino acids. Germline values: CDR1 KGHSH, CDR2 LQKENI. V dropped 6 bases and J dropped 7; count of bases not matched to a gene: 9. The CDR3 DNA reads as TGTGCCAGCTCCCCCGGGACAGGGTTGAGTGAAAAACTGTTTTTT. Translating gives CASSPGTGLSEKLFF.

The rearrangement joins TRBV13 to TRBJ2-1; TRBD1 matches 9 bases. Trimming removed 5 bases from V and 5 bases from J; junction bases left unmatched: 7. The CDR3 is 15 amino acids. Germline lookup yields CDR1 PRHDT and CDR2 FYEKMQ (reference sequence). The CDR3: CASSPDRGQNNEQFF. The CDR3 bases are TGTGCCAGCAGCCCGGACAGGGGACAGAACAATGAGCAGTTCTTC.

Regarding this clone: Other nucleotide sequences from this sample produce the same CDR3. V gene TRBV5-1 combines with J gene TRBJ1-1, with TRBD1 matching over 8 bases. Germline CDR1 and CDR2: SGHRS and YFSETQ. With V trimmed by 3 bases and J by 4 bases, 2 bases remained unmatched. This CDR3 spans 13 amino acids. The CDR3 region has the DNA TGCGCCAGCAGCTCTACAGGGGGCACTGAAGCTTTCTTT. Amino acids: CASSSTGGTEAFF.

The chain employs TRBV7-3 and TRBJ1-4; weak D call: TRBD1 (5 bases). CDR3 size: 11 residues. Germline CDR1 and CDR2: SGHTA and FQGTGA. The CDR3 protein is CGDPTNEKLFF. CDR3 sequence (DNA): TGTGGGGACCCAACTAATGAAAAACTGTTTTTT.

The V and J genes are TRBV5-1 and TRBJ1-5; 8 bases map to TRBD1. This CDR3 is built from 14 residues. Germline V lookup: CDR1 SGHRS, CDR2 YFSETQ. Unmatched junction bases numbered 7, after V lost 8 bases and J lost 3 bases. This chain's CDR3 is CARVLTGDNQPQHF. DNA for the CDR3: TGCGCCAGAGTCTTGACAGGGGACAATCAGCCCCAGCATTTT.